The next 11 T cell receptor beta chains were all read from a single sample in a study of blood T cell repertoires in COVID-19. Generated by immunoSEQ multiplex PCR, the TCRdb table keeps only in-frame clones and is missing some. The repertoire holds under 200,000 clones, with roughly 88% as singletons. Sequencing was performed on PBMCs or T cells enriched from blood (not recorded which). The source is a woman between 45 and 65 years old who had recovered from COVID-19.

This chain connects TRBV12-3 or TRBV12-4 to TRBJ2-1; D might be TRBD1 (6 bases). CDR3 length equals 13 residues. The V and J ends lost 5 bases and 9 bases respectively, with 14 bases between them. The CDR3 DNA follows: TGTGCCAGCAGTCCTACGACAGGTGGTGAGCAGTTCTTC. This translates into CASSPTTGGEQFF.

The chain recombines TRBV12-3 or TRBV12-4 with TRBJ2-7; TRBD2 aligns across 7 bases. V dropped 8 bases and J dropped 12; count of bases not matched to a gene: 13. There are 12 residues in the CDR3. CDR3 protein: CASAPYGTKVYF. Written as DNA, the CDR3 is TGTGCCAGCGCACCATACGGGACTAAGGTGTACTTC.

The chain is built from TRBV27 and TRBJ1-5; D may be TRBD1 (5 bases). Germline-derived CDR1 and CDR2 are MNHEY and SMNVEV (reference sequence). V was cut by 3 bases and J by 3 bases, with 9 bases left in between. The CDR3 is 14 residues long. The CDR3 DNA reads TGTGCCAGCAGTTTGGAAGGGGCCAATCAGCCCCAGCATTTT. This sequence encodes CASSLEGANQPQHF.

The V gene is TRBV5-1, the J gene TRBJ1-4, with D maybe TRBD1 (5 bases). CDR3 length: 14 amino acids. Germline CDR1 is SGHRS and CDR2 is YFSETQ. With 2 bases removed from V and 1 base from J, the gap between germline ends came to 6 bases. CDR3 sequence: CASSFQGTNEKLFF. The DNA of the CDR3 is TGCGCCAGCAGCTTCCAGGGAACTAATGAAAAACTGTTTTTT.

This chain links TRBV4-2 with TRBJ1-1; D possibly corresponds to TRBD1 (5 bases). The CDR3 has 14 amino acids. Germline CDR1 and CDR2: LGHNA and YNFKEQ. The germline V and J ends were trimmed by 1 base and 5 bases, with 11 bases remaining between them. CDR3 DNA sequence: TGTGCCAGCAGCCAAGTGACGGGGGGTACTGAAGCTTTCTTT. Its translation: CASSQVTGGTEAFF.

CDR3 DNA sequence: TGCAGTGCTAGTGCGGGGACTAGCACAGATACGCAGTATTTT. As protein: CSASAGTSTDTQYF. This chain links TRBV20-1 with TRBJ2-3; D is possibly TRBD2 (6 bases). V was pared by 3 bases and J by 0 bases, with 10 bases between. Germline V CDR1 and CDR2: DFQATT, SNEGSKA (reference sequence). This CDR3 contains 14 residues.

The chain couples TRBV25-1 to TRBJ1-1; D remains ambiguous. V gave up 4 bases and J gave up 1 base, with 7 bases separating them. The CDR3 runs to 13 residues. Germline V lookup: CDR1 MGHDK, CDR2 SYGVNS. CDR3 protein: CASSVRENTEAFF. Here the CDR3 DNA reads TGTGCCAGCAGTGTTAGAGAGAACACTGAAGCTTTCTTT. The full variable domain, with the rest looked up from reference TRBV25-1 and TRBJ1-1, is EADIYQTPRYLVIGTGKKITLECSQTMGHDKMYWYQQDPGMELHLIHYSYGVNSTEKGDLSSESTVSRIRTEHFPLTLESARPSHTSQYLCASSVRENTEAFFGQGTRLTVV.

CDR3 in amino acids: CASRQDGNEQFF. CDR3 DNA: TGTGCCAGCAGACAGGACGGGAATGAGCAGTTCTTC. The chain links TRBV6-5 to TRBJ2-1; D perhaps matches TRBD1 (5 bases). CDR3 length: 12 amino acids. The V end was cut by 6 bases, the J end by 7 bases, with 10 bases between. Per germline, CDR1 MNHEY and CDR2 SVGAGI.

The V call is TRBV5-4, the J call TRBJ2-3, with TRBD2 identical over 7 bases. Germline trimming cut 4 bases from V and 2 bases from J; bases unmatched to any gene: 7. The CDR3 is 15 residues long. Germline V gene sequence: CDR1 SGHNT, CDR2 YYREEE (reference sequence). CDR3 coding DNA: TGTGCCAGCAGCCGGGGAGCGGGGTTCACAGATACGCAGTATTTT. This sequence encodes CASSRGAGFTDTQYF.

The chain uses TRBV6-5 and TRBJ1-3, with D possibly being TRBD1 (5 bases). Germline V gene data show CDR1 as MNHEY and CDR2 as SVGAGI. Trimming stripped 9 bases from V and 2 bases from J, with 17 bases between. This CDR3 is built from 15 residues. CDR3 in DNA: TGTGCCAGTCGGGACGGGGGATCGACTGGAAACACCATATATTTT. This codes for CASRDGGSTGNTIYF.

The rearrangement links TRBV15 to TRBJ1-4; D is undetermined. The CDR3 has 15 residues. Per germline, CDR1 LNHNV and CDR2 YYDKDF (reference sequence). V dropped 0 bases and J dropped 7 bases, with 12 bases sitting between them. The chain's CDR3 is CATSRDQGGGEKLFF. The DNA for the CDR3 is TGTGCCACCAGCAGAGATCAAGGAGGAGGTGAAAAACTGTTTTTT.